The 31 T cell receptor beta chains in this list originate from one sample, sequenced in a study of T cell repertoires in cytomegalovirus infection. Each CDR3 protein gets one entry after TCRdb re-called the reads with MiXCR. Among hundreds of thousands of distinct CDR3 sequences listed, approximately 24% were seen once. The sample consisted of CD8+ T cells from PBMCs. These receptors were obtained from a human donor in good health (CMV status not recorded). Some clones in this sample may be carry-over from other donors' samples.

The CDR3 spells CSVEGARGHLNTEAFF. The CDR3 nucleotides read TGCAGCGTTGAAGGGGCGAGAGGGCATCTGAACACTGAAGCTTTCTTT. V is TRBV29-1 and J is TRBJ1-1; the D is unclear. This CDR3 is 16 amino acids long. V dropped 1 base and J dropped 0 bases, with 15 bases sitting between them. Germline CDR1 SQVTM, CDR2 ANQGSEA.

This chain uses TRBV20-1 with TRBJ2-7; 10 bases are shared with TRBD2. Germline V gives CDR1 DFQATT, CDR2 SNEGSKA (reference sequence). V lost 3 bases to trimming and J lost 2 bases; unmatched junction nucleotides: 16. This CDR3 has 18 residues. CDR3 coding DNA: TGCAGTGCTAGGAGGGCTAGCGGGGGATTTTGGTGGCCCTACGAGCAGTACTTC. Its protein product is CSARRASGGFWWPYEQYF.

This CDR3 is CASSVRAVGDGELFF. CDR3 bases: TGTGCCAGCAGCGTCCGGGCCGTAGGAGACGGGGAGCTGTTTTTT. The V call is TRBV14, the J call TRBJ2-2; D is unclear. This CDR3 has 15 amino acids. Germline CDR1 SGHDN, CDR2 FVKESK. V lost 5 bases, J lost 7 bases, and 17 bases lay in between.

This clonotype was seen more than once but under ten times. J is TRBJ1-2 and V is TRBV20-1; TRBD1 agrees at 8 bases. V dropped 0 bases and J dropped 8; count of bases not matched to a gene: 5. Germline V lookup: CDR1 DFQATT, CDR2 SNEGSKA (reference sequence). The CDR3 runs to 13 residues. The DNA of the CDR3 is TGCAGTGCTAGAGATCCGCAGGGGGCCGGCTACACCTTC. As protein: CSARDPQGAGYTF.

The sample holds many counts of this clonotype. The chain carries TRBV11-1 and TRBJ2-7; 9 positions match TRBD2. The V and J ends lost 7 bases and 0 bases, in that order; junction bases with no gene match: 7. In germline, CDR1 is SGHAT, CDR2 FQDESV (reference sequence). The CDR3 is 15 amino acids. This CDR3 is CASTSTSGGSYEQYF. In nucleotides, the CDR3 is TGTGCCAGCACCTCGACTAGCGGTGGCTCCTACGAGCAGTACTTC.

J is TRBJ2-1 and V is TRBV14; 13 positions match TRBD2. Looked up from germline, CDR1 is SGHDN and CDR2 is FVKESK. The CDR3 has 16 residues. V shed 1 base and J 12 bases; nucleotides not matched to a gene: 9. The CDR3 protein is CASSQGEGLAGRRQFF. CDR3 DNA sequence: TGTGCCAGCAGCCAAGGGGAGGGACTAGCGGGAAGGAGGCAGTTCTTC. The variable domain in full, with the rest retrieved from reference TRBV14 and TRBJ2-1, is EAGVTQFPSHSVIEKGQTVTLRCDPISGHDNLYWYRRVMGKEIKFLLHFVKESKQDESGMPNNRFLAERTGGTYSTLKVQPAELEDSGVYFCASSQGEGLAGRRQFFGPGTRLTVL.

The CDR3 nucleotides are TGCAGCGTTGAGCTGGACACCCAGGACAATGAGCAGTTCTTC. It translates to CSVELDTQDNEQFF. V and J are TRBV29-1 and TRBJ2-1; the D gene is possibly TRBD1 (5 bases). The CDR3 runs to 14 residues. Trimming pared 3 bases from V and 5 bases from J, leaving 14 bases between. The V gene's germline CDR1 is SQVTM and CDR2 ANQGSEA.

As concerns this clonotype: A read error may be the cause here, since a much bigger clone is one base away. The chain employs TRBV4-2 and TRBJ1-3, with D perhaps matching TRBD1 (6 bases). Germline V gene sequence: CDR1 LGHNA, CDR2 YNFKEQ. The CDR3 runs 15 residues. Here the CDR3 reads CVSRDPGANGNTIYF. The CDR3 region has the DNA TGTGTCAGCAGAGACCCAGGGGCTAATGGAAACACCATATATTTT.

Details on this clonotype: This is likely a read error, given that the CDR3 carries no conserved phenylalanine or tryptophan at its end. The CDR3 spells CASSLEGGSAAGYTL. CDR3 DNA sequence: TGTGCCAGCAGCTTAGAAGGAGGATCAGCGGCTGGCTACACCCTC. The chain is built from TRBV7-6 and TRBJ1-2; D unresolved. V lost 1 base to trimming and J lost 7 bases, with 16 bases between them. The CDR3 extends over 15 amino acids. Germline CDR1 reads SGHVS; CDR2 reads FNYEAQ.

This clonotype was observed a handful of times. The rearrangement joins TRBV12-5 to TRBJ2-1; 9 bases are shared with TRBD1. The V gene end was trimmed by 3 bases and the J gene end by 7 bases; junction bases not matched to a gene: 13. CDR1 LGHNT and CDR2 FRNRAP come from the germline V gene. The length of the CDR3 is 17 residues. The CDR3 DNA is TGTGCTAGTGGTTTCACGACCCGGGACAGGGTAAATAATGAGCAGTTCTTC. As protein: CASGFTTRDRVNNEQFF.

With regard to this clonotype: This may be a read error, as it is one base from a much larger clone. The chain couples TRBV11-1 to TRBJ2-7; a possible D gene is TRBD1 (5 bases). Germline V gives CDR1 SGHAT, CDR2 FQDESV (reference sequence). This CDR3 region has 15 residues. The CDR3 reads CVSSRLTATSYEQYF. The CDR3, as DNA: TGTGTCAGCAGCCGCTTGACAGCTACCTCCTACGAGCAGTACTTC.

This clonotype was seen a handful of times. The chain employs TRBV19 and TRBJ2-5, with a possible D match to TRBD1 (6 bases). Germline V gives CDR1 LNHDA, CDR2 SQIVND (reference sequence). The CDR3 runs 13 residues. Between the trimmed V and J ends, which lost 6 bases and 2 bases, there was a span of 10 bases. CDR3 sequence (DNA): TGTGCCAGTAGAGGACAGCTACAAGAGACCCAGTACTTC. The encoded protein is CASRGQLQETQYF.

This clonotype came up many times. The chain is built from TRBV7-2 and TRBJ2-5; D may correspond to TRBD1 or TRBD2 (6 bases each). Germline V CDR1 and CDR2: SGHTA, FQGNSA. The CDR3 totals 15 residues. V was cut by 4 bases and J by 9 bases, with 21 bases left in between. CDR3: CASSSLRTAREAQYF. The CDR3 DNA follows: TGTGCCAGCAGCTCCCTGAGGACAGCCAGGGAGGCCCAGTACTTC.

This clonotype was counted only a few times. The CDR3 sequence: CATRLQVYEQYV. Here the CDR3 DNA reads TGTGCCACCCGGTTACAGGTCTACGAGCAGTACGTC. The rearrangement joins TRBV2 to TRBJ2-7; perhaps TRBD1 as D (5 bases). V lost 10 bases, J lost 3 bases, and 13 bases lay in between. The length of the CDR3 is 12 residues. CDR1 and CDR2 from the germline V gene are SNHLY and FYNNEI.

The chain is built from TRBV28 and TRBJ2-7; no reliable D call. Germline values: CDR1 MDHEN, CDR2 SYDVKM. Between the trimmed V and J ends, which lost 6 bases and 1 base, there was a span of 10 bases. This CDR3 comprises 13 residues. The CDR3 DNA reads TGTGCCAGCAGCCGACTGGGGTCCTACGAGCAGTACGTC. Its translation is CASSRLGSYEQYV.

In its sample, this clonotype was seen a few times. V and J are TRBV4-1 and TRBJ1-1; maybe TRBD1 (5 bases). The CDR3 runs to 16 residues. Trimming removed 4 bases at V and 4 bases at J, with 19 bases between. The germline CDR1 and CDR2 sequences are MGHRA and YSYEKL. The chain's CDR3 is CASSPGVAGRITEAFF. CDR3 DNA: TGCGCCAGCAGCCCCGGGGTGGCGGGGCGGATCACTGAAGCTTTCTTT.

The chain employs TRBV6-2 or TRBV6-3 and TRBJ2-2, with D possibly matching TRBD1 (6 bases). Germline V lookup: CDR1 MNHEY, CDR2 SVGEGT. V was pared by 5 bases and J by 6 bases, with 13 bases between. The CDR3 runs 14 residues. CDR3 residues: CASSPRGKAGELFF. CDR3 nucleotides: TGTGCCAGCAGTCCCAGGGGAAAGGCCGGGGAGCTGTTTTTT.

At least ten counts were recorded for this clonotype. The V call is TRBV7-2, the J call TRBJ1-1; no clear D gene. The length of the CDR3 is 13 residues. CDR1 and CDR2 (germline): SGHTA, FQGNSA. Trimming cost V 2 bases and J 7 bases, with 11 bases left between them. The CDR3 region has the DNA TGTGCCAGCAGCTTACACCTAACGGTTGAAGCTTTCTTT. Protein sequence: CASSLHLTVEAFF.

This chain connects TRBV7-8 to TRBJ1-4; D is uncertain. The CDR3 runs to 15 residues. Germline lookup yields CDR1 SGHVS and CDR2 FQNEAQ. The V and J ends lost 1 base and 5 bases respectively, with 11 bases between them. CDR3 region: CASSLVLSFNEKLFF. CDR3 sequence (DNA): TGTGCCAGCAGCTTAGTACTTAGTTTCAATGAAAAACTGTTTTTT.

The V call is TRBV7-9, the J call TRBJ1-6; D call uncertain. V lost 1 base, J lost 9 bases, and 10 bases lay in between. Germline-derived CDR1 and CDR2 are SEHNR and FQNEAQ (reference sequence). The CDR3 is 14 residues long. For the CDR3, the DNA is TGTGCCAGCAGCTTAGACTCGGAAAGTTCACCCCTCCACTTT. Residues: CASSLDSESSPLHF. Complete variable domain (other parts from reference TRBV7-9 and TRBJ1-6): DTGVSQNPRHKITKRGQNVTFRCDPISEHNRLYWYRQTLGQGPEFLTYFQNEAQLEKSRLLSDRFSAERPKGSFSTLEIQRTEQGDSAMYLCASSLDSESSPLHFGNGTRLTVT.

This clonotype was observed a few times. The J gene is TRBJ1-1, the V gene TRBV7-9; D remains ambiguous. The CDR3 consists of 13 residues. V was shortened by 6 bases and J by 7 bases, with 15 bases between the two germline ends. CDR1 is SEHNR, CDR2 FQNEAQ, per germline (reference sequence). The CDR3 nucleotides read TGTGCCAGCAGTCGCACGGGTACGGTTGAAGCTTTCTTT. This sequence encodes CASSRTGTVEAFF. Filled out from reference TRBV7-9 and TRBJ1-1, the complete variable domain reads DTGVSQNPRHKITKRGQNVTFRCDPISEHNRLYWYRQTLGQGPEFLTYFQNEAQLEKSRLLSDRFSAERPKGSFSTLEIQRTEQGDSAMYLCASSRTGTVEAFFGQGTRLTVV.

J is TRBJ1-1 and V is TRBV6-2 or TRBV6-3; no clear D. The CDR3 has 15 amino acids. The germline gives CDR1 MNHEY, CDR2 SVGEGT. Trimming cost V 4 bases and J 1 base, with 13 bases left between them. The DNA for the CDR3 is TGTGCCAGCAGTTCCCACTCCAGAGGGAACACTGAAGCTTTCTTT. The encoded protein is CASSSHSRGNTEAFF.

In the case of this clonotype: A clone one base away is much larger, so this may be a read error. The chain uses TRBV7-4 and TRBJ2-4; 8 bases match TRBD2. The CDR3 extends over 16 amino acids. Per germline, CDR1 SGHVT and CDR2 SQSDAQ. CDR3: CVSSLPGGAGKNIQYF. The CDR3 nucleotides read TGTGTCAGCAGCCTCCCCGGGGGGGCAGGTAAAAACATTCAGTACTTC.

The chain combines TRBV6-2 or TRBV6-3 with TRBJ2-2; 8 nucleotides agree with TRBD2. This CDR3 region has 18 residues. V lost 0 bases and J lost 4; bases outside the gene matches: 10. The germline gives CDR1 MNHEY, CDR2 SVGEGT. DNA of the CDR3: TGTGCCAGCAGTTACTCCGGGGGGGGTCAGCTAGGCACCGGGGAGCTGTTTTTT. Its protein is CASSYSGGGQLGTGELFF.

This clonotype was seen only a few times. The chain recombines TRBV20-1 with TRBJ2-1; 12 nucleotides line up with TRBD2. From germline, CDR1 is DFQATT and CDR2 SNEGSKA (reference sequence). The ends lost 2 bases at V and 9 bases at J; junction bases unmatched: 11. This CDR3 is 16 amino acids long. DNA of the CDR3: TGCAGTGCTAGACACTATACTAGCGGGGGGTTGGGTGAGCAGTTCTTC. Amino acid sequence: CSARHYTSGGLGEQFF.

The rearrangement links TRBV10-3 to TRBJ2-1; 9 bases are shared with TRBD2. CDR3 size: 18 residues. CDR1 is ENHRY and CDR2 is SYGVKD in the germline V gene. V dropped 8 bases and J dropped 0; count of bases not matched to a gene: 14. CDR3: CAIGRGSGGESSYNEQFF. The DNA of the CDR3 is TGTGCCATCGGGCGAGGTAGCGGGGGAGAGAGCTCCTACAATGAGCAGTTCTTC.

This clonotype showed up just a few times. The V gene is TRBV10-2, the J gene TRBJ2-7; no definite D call. CDR3 length: 15 residues. In germline, CDR1 is WSHSY, CDR2 SAAADI. Trimming removed 0 bases from V and 2 bases from J, with 11 bases in between. CDR3 nucleotides: TGCGCCAGCAGTGAGTCCTTACCGCCAACCTACGAGCAGTACGTC. Translating gives CASSESLPPTYEQYV.

A remark on this clonotype: A much larger clone is a single base away; this may be a read error. This chain joins TRBV6-6 and TRBJ2-1, with a weak D call TRBD2 (5 bases). The germline gives CDR1 MNHNY, CDR2 SVGAGI (reference sequence). Trimming stripped 6 bases from V and 3 bases from J, with 15 bases between. CDR3 length equals 15 residues. This chain's CDR3 is CASSGEASLYNEQFF. In DNA form, the CDR3 reads TGTGCCAGCAGCGGGGAAGCTAGCCTCTACAATGAGCAGTTCTTC.

On this clonotype: This may come from a read error, since a much larger clone is one base off. The chain links TRBV11-1 to TRBJ2-3; D possibly corresponds to TRBD1 (6 bases). Germline CDR1 SGHAT, CDR2 FQDESV (reference sequence). CDR3 length: 17 amino acids. V lost 5 bases, J lost 2 bases, and 20 bases lay in between. This CDR3 reads CASSAGREGTITDTQYF. As DNA, the CDR3 is TGTGCCAGCAGCGCTGGGCGTGAGGGGACAATCACAGATACGCAGTATTTT.

This rearrangement joins TRBV4-1 to TRBJ2-4, with D unclear. CDR3 length: 13 amino acids. V lost 0 bases and J lost 7, with 7 bases in between. The germline CDR1 and CDR2 sequences are MGHRA and YSYEKL. CDR3 nucleotides: TGCGCCAGCAGCCAAGATCCGGGCAACATTCAGTACTTC. Translated, it gives CASSQDPGNIQYF.

The chain employs TRBV2 and TRBJ2-4, with D perhaps matching TRBD1 (5 bases). Germline CDR1 reads SNHLY; CDR2 reads FYNNEI. This CDR3 spans 16 amino acids. V lost 6 bases, J lost 0 bases, and 15 bases lay in between. Here the CDR3 DNA reads TGTGCCAGCAGACCTCTGGGGCAGGTAGCCAAAAACATTCAGTACTTC. Protein sequence: CASRPLGQVAKNIQYF.